This T cell receptor beta chain is drawn from a study of patients and donors after allogeneic stem cell transplantation. The V end lost 6 bases, the J end lost 8 bases, and 13 bases lay between the germline ends. The germline CDR1 and CDR2 sequences are SEHNR and FQNEAQ (reference sequence). The CDR3 loop spans 12 amino acids. This clonotype was seen a handful of times. TCRdb re-derived calls from the RT-PCR reads in MiXCR, one entry per CDR3 protein. The sample consists of approximately 170,000 distinct CDR3 sequences, 24% of them appearing once. The chain couples TRBV7-9 to TRBJ1-1; D is undetermined. This TCR came from a human donor who was either an allogeneic HSCT recipient or a stem cell or donor lymphocyte infusion donor (not recorded which). It is not recorded whose cells these are; they may come from a transplant donor. Sample: blood, either unsorted or a sorted T cell fraction (not recorded which). The CDR3 DNA reads as TGTGCCAGCAGACAAGGGCCCGGAGAAGCTTTCTTT. Amino acid sequence: CASRQGPGEAFF.